This T cell receptor (beta chain) appears in the sequencing data of a study of spatial heterogeneity in lung cancer. Across the study: The donors, roughly 70 patients with untreated early-stage non-small cell lung cancer, provided the samples. After resection, follow-up PBMC samples were sequenced when available, at a median of about 26 months later. The study's findings and limits: Resection saw ubiquitous expanded tumor TCRs appear in blood more than follow-up did.

Each CDR3 protein gets one entry after TCRdb re-called the 5' RACE reads with MiXCR. The table has approximately 93,000 distinct CDR3 sequences, just under 20% seen once. The sample's time point: blood at routine non-recurrence follow-up after resection. CDR3 length: 16 residues. From germline, CDR1 is LNHDA and CDR2 SQIVND (reference sequence). J was trimmed by 5 bases and V by 1 base; bases with no gene match: 6. As to this clonotype: Its specificity is unknown.

V gene TRBV19 combines with J gene TRBJ2-1; 9 bases align to TRBD1. The source material was PBMCs, sampled at follow-up. This TCR was sampled from a male donor with early-stage non-small cell lung cancer. The CDR3 DNA sequence: TGTGCCAGTAGTATAGTCCCGGGACAGGGTCACAATGAGCAGTTCTTC. Translation gives CASSIVPGQGHNEQFF.